The source of this T cell receptor beta chain is a study of cytomegalovirus exposure and HLA in healthy donors (dated by TCRdb to the late 2010s). For the wider study: According to an earlier analysis of 587 of the donors, roughly 180 million T cells yielded roughly 100 million unique TCR beta sequences and about 300 Gb of sequence data. An early release covering over 500 HLA-typed donors comprised 250 to 350 gigabases of sequencing data and 85 million to 100 million unique TCR sequences. Of the roughly 400 genotyped donors, approximately 80% fell in the genetic ancestry cluster associated with self-reported Caucasian donors. The study aimed to test whether cataloging public T cell receptors could reveal signatures of past pathogen exposure. The T cell repertoires of 666 subjects were profiled by immunosequencing and related to cytomegalovirus serostatus. A separate validation cohort of roughly 130 different subjects was used in addition to the roughly 620-subject first cohort. The study combined high-throughput TCR immunosequencing, statistical association of individual TCRs with disease status, and machine learning to predict cytomegalovirus infection status. A later analysis re-examined previously published TCR beta repertoires from about 670 donors and added high-resolution HLA genotyping to investigate patterns of TCR occurrence. The later analysis used no new phenotypic data to find candidate immune exposures, relying instead on TCR beta sequences and their occurrence across donors. In an earlier analysis of 587 of the donors, high-throughput TCR beta sequencing was used to judge whether each TCR beta V gene segment behaved as functional or pseudogenic. Donor age, sex, ethnicity and CMV serostatus were compiled together with the repertoire data. A later genetic analysis took genome-wide SNP genotypes for 398 of the 666 donors and used that subset as a discovery cohort. Every repertoire in the discovery cohort had been generated on one and the same sequencing platform. HLA typing included class I and class II loci at four-digit resolution. Typing coverage differed by locus: A, B, C, DRB1 and DQB1 were typed in about 629-640 donors, DQA1 in roughly 500, DPA1 in approximately 600, and DPB1 in around 490. Five DR-DQ haplotypes were handled as single units for association and clustering because linkage in the cohort was strong. Among under 450 genotyped donors of the cohort, an average of about 240,000 unique TCR beta nucleotide sequences were sequenced per donor, roughly 20% of them non-productive. General findings and caveats noted by the study authors: The sequencing pipeline was judged likely to have produced a cluster of highly shared sequence variants as a technical artifact. The cohort was sequenced for TCR beta chains only, and without alpha or paired-chain data the features that could be detected were limited. Roughly uniform sequencing depth across donors was assumed in presence/absence analyses, although this assumption may not hold. In a later analysis, around 15,000 TCR beta sequences were associated with specific HLA alleles at a false discovery rate of 0.05. It was suggested by the authors that the approach could potentially be generalized to other disease states and immunological phenotypes. The classifier was reported to diagnose cytomegalovirus status with high specificity and sensitivity in both the original and validation cohorts. V-gene and J-gene trimming of TCR beta chains was associated with a missense DCLRE1C variant in a later genetic analysis, and the association was replicated in an independent cohort. In vitro tests confirmed that a few of the cytomegalovirus-associated TCR beta chains recognize cytomegalovirus antigens. A further reported finding was that TCR beta sequences accurately predicted the HLA-A and HLA-B alleles for most subjects in the first cohort. In an earlier analysis of about 540 of the donors, most TCR beta V segments were observed in productive rearrangements about 87% or about 30% of the time, broadly matching IMGT annotations. Correlated functional status among segregating V segments might reflect linkage disequilibrium, but an unknown experimental factor could not be ruled out. The earlier analysis of approximately 590 of the donors excluded about 16 rarely observed V segments, including chromosome 9 orphons, because counts were too low. According to a later analysis, most CMV-associated TCR beta chains appeared to be HLA-restricted, and the HLA associations seemed to be driven largely by CMV exposure. Because some donors lacked HLA typing at each locus, the association tests relied only on the typed subset. CMV serostatus was the only immune exposure information available for the cohort. In a later analysis, the rate of TCR association differed among HLA loci, with DRB1 alleles having the most associated TCRs and HLA-C alleles having the fewest. Assigning TCR associations to individual alleles was difficult when HLA alleles, especially DR and DQ, strongly co-occurred. A later genetic analysis reported fewer N-insertions in productive TCRs among donors in an Asian-associated ancestry cluster than the approximately 670-donor mean. In a later analysis, HLA-associated TCR beta chains showed more clonal expansion and lower generation probabilities than non-associated chains that were equally common. In the study, about 150 TCR beta chains were listed as associated with cytomegalovirus. Because the 87-base-pair reads could not distinguish some IMGT-functional V segments, including TRBV6-2 and TRBV6-3, those segments were excluded. Several of the top co-occurrence clusters appeared to be linked to parvovirus B19, influenza, CMV and Epstein-Barr virus, according to a later analysis. While some public TCRs were present in many individuals, most TCR sequences turned up only very rarely across donors.

The cohort consisted of 666 healthy bone marrow donors. At the time of sampling, every cohort member was nominally healthy, though immune exposures that went unrecorded were likely present. The donor tested CMV seronegative, placing the donor among the roughly 350 seronegative members of the cohort. A peripheral blood sample was provided by each donor, and peripheral blood mononuclear cells were used for TCR beta sequencing. Genomic DNA extraction from the blood cell samples was performed with the Qiagen DNeasy Blood Extraction Kit. The CDR3 runs 15 residues from the cysteine to the phenylalanine. This entry keeps only the CDR3 DNA: 45 bases, framed from base 1. At the junction V is shortened by 1 base and J by 7 bases, with 13 bases in between. From the germline V gene, CDR1 is MGHRA and CDR2 is YSYEKL. A word on this clone: This clone's antigen is unknown. Base qualities were left out, and no much larger clone turns up one base away.

Library preparation employed the immunoSEQ multiplex PCR assay. For the multiplex PCR, a mixture combining 60 forward primers for TCR Vbeta segments and 13 reverse primers for TCR Jbeta segments was used. The CDR3 region of rearranged TCR beta genes was amplified from genomic DNA with a multiplex PCR assay. Amplified TCR beta libraries were sequenced as 87-base-pair reads on the Illumina HiSeq System. The authors processed their data as follows. A later analysis counted tens of millions of unique TCR beta chains across the 666 repertoires, and around 12 million of these chains were shared by at least two donors. Raw reads were error-corrected and collapsed into unique sequences by a nearest-neighbor algorithm in which closely related sequences were merged to remove PCR and sequencing errors. V, D and J gene segments were assigned by aligning CDR3 sequences to IMGT reference sequences. For a sequence to be retained, a match of at least six nucleotides to both a V gene segment and a J gene segment was required. A rearrangement was called productive if the CDR3 had no stop codons and remained in frame with V and J, and every other rearrangement was called non-productive. Following IMGT convention, CDR3 was defined as the stretch from the second conserved V-encoded cysteine to the conserved J-encoded phenylalanine. In an earlier analysis of around 570 of the donors, sequences lacking an unambiguous match to a single V gene segment were excluded. In an earlier analysis of several hundred of the donors, V segments were called functional above 56.7% productive rearrangements and were called segregating when the between-donor standard deviation exceeded 5%. To diagnose cytomegalovirus status from the catalog of TCR beta chain sequences, a statistical classification framework was built. In a later analysis, V and J genes were assigned by comparing TCR nucleotide sequences against IMGT/GENE-DB human TR gene sequences. Using the TCRdist pipeline, a later analysis assigned CDR3 sequences along with most-parsimonious VDJ recombination scenarios. A later analysis defined each TCR beta chain by its CDR3 amino acid sequence plus V-gene family, and excluded reads lacking a unique V-gene family. To address suspected cross-contamination and a sequencing artifact, a later analysis removed some 620 highly shared, low-generation-probability nucleotide sequences. In a later analysis, a clonal expansion index was calculated for each public chain from normalized within-repertoire ranks of inferred template counts. A later analysis computed generation probabilities with a VDJ recombination model fitted to out-of-frame rearrangements, and checked the results against IGoR. A later analysis scored TCR-TCR, TCR-HLA and TCR-CMV co-occurrence with hypergeometric tests, applying a repertoire-size bias correction to TCR pairs. A later analysis estimated false discovery rates by permuting HLA or CMV assignments 20 times. In a later analysis, co-occurring TCRs were grouped with DBSCAN, and TCRdist sequence similarity was added when clustering was performed within HLA-allele-positive subsets. Co-occurrence clustering excluded repertoires with fewer than 30,000 or more than 120,000 public chains, plus five with anomalous nucleotide sharing. The table comes from immuneACCESS by way of TCRdb, which keeps in-frame sequences with V and J called. Part of the clones is missing from these tables; in studies checked, under half for an unresolved V gene and the rest for unknown reasons. The V and J calls and clone size come from that table; D and trimming were worked out from the DNA. The sample has 90,000 or so clones on record, approximately 70% of them singletons. The top ten clonotypes cover 2.5% to 3% of the sample.

The chain couples TRBV4-1 to TRBJ1-4; the D segment cannot be called with confidence. This TCR was sampled from a man aged 50 to 60 in good health and CMV-seronegative. The material sequenced was PBMCs. The nucleotide sequence reads TGCGCCAGCAGCCAAGTCGGACTGGGGAGTGAAAAACTGTTTTTT. It encodes CASSQVGLGSEKLFF.